Shown below are 32 T cell receptor beta chains from a single sample sequenced in a study of T cell changes during pregnancy in multiple sclerosis. Sequencing used immunoSEQ multiplex PCR; TCRdb keeps in-frame clones, though not all of them. This sample yields about 24,000 clones, of which 70% to 90% are seen a single time; 8% belongs to the top ten. The sequences come from CD8+ T cells from peripheral blood mononuclear cells, collected in the first trimester of pregnancy. These receptors originate from a female donor in good health, enrolled as a control in a pregnancy study.

J is TRBJ1-2 and V is TRBV18; 8 bases agree with TRBD1. The CDR3 sequence is 15 residues long. Germline values: CDR1 KGHSH, CDR2 LQKENI. J was trimmed by 8 bases and V by 5 bases; bases with no gene match: 13. The CDR3 sequence: CASSAGPDRVSGYTF. CDR3 in DNA: TGTGCCAGCTCAGCGGGGCCGGACAGGGTGTCCGGCTACACCTTC.

The rearrangement links TRBV28 to TRBJ1-5, with 8 bases matching TRBD1. The CDR3 is 16 amino acids. J gave up 1 base and V 6 bases, and 8 bases lay outside the gene matches. Germline lookup yields CDR1 MDHEN and CDR2 SYDVKM. The DNA for the CDR3 is TGTGCCAGCAGCTGGGGACAGGTTTGGAGCAATCAGCCCCAGCATTTT. Translated, it gives CASSWGQVWSNQPQHF.

The rearrangement uses TRBV27 and TRBJ1-6, with 7 bases that match TRBD1. This CDR3 spans 18 amino acids. V dropped 5 bases and J dropped 0; count of bases not matched to a gene: 10. CDR1 is MNHEY and CDR2 is SMNVEV in the germline V gene (reference sequence). In nucleotides, the CDR3 is TGTGCCAGCAGTCTCCCATCTGGACAGGCCTCCTATAATTCACCCCTCCACTTT. This codes for CASSLPSGQASYNSPLHF.

For this clone: Given the absence of the conserved phenylalanine or tryptophan at the CDR3 end, a read error is likely. The CDR3 nucleotides read TGTGCCAGCAGCACCGGACAGGGAAATAATTCACCCCTCCACCTT. Its translation: CASSTGQGNNSPLHL. This chain links TRBV9 with TRBJ1-6; 8 nucleotides match TRBD1. Germline loops: CDR1 SGDLS, CDR2 YYNGEE. There are 15 residues in the CDR3. V trimming: 4 bases; J trimming: 5 bases; junction bases outside the gene matches: 5.

V and J are TRBV9 and TRBJ1-5; no clear D. Per the germline V gene, CDR1 is SGDLS and CDR2 is YYNGEE. Trimming took 0 bases from V and 4 from J, leaving 5 bases between them. The CDR3 runs to 13 residues. The CDR3 coding sequence is TGTGCCAGCAGCGTAGGGAGTAATCAGCCCCAGCATTTT. Translated: CASSVGSNQPQHF. The full variable domain, completed using reference TRBV9 and TRBJ1-5, is DSGVTQTPKHLITATGQRVTLRCSPRSGDLSVYWYQQSLDQGLQFLIQYYNGEERAKGNILERFSAQQFPDLHSELNLSSLELGDSALYFCASSVGSNQPQHFGDGTRLSIL.

This clone has just one count. The chain combines TRBV16 with TRBJ1-4; 7 positions match TRBD1. Per germline, CDR1 KGHSY and CDR2 FQNENV. CDR3 length equals 14 residues. With V trimmed by 7 bases and J by 5 bases, 7 bases remained unmatched. The CDR3: CASKRQGPNEKLFF. As DNA, the CDR3 is TGTGCCAGCAAGAGACAGGGCCCGAATGAAAAACTGTTTTTT. The variable domain in full, with the rest retrieved from reference TRBV16 and TRBJ1-4, is GEEVAQTPKHLVRGEGQKAKLYCAPIKGHSYVFWYQQVLKNEFKFLISFQNENVFDETGMPKERFSAKCLPNSPCSLEIQATKLEDSAVYFCASKRQGPNEKLFFGSGTQLSVL.

This clone was seen once. V and J are TRBV9 and TRBJ2-7, with 11 bases lining up with TRBD1. The V gene's germline CDR1 is SGDLS and CDR2 YYNGEE. The CDR3 runs 12 residues. V was pared by 8 bases and J by 3 bases, with 1 base of the junction left unmatched. CDR3 protein: CASGTGGYEQYF. The CDR3, as DNA: TGTGCCAGTGGGACAGGGGGCTACGAGCAGTACTTC.

This chain uses TRBV5-6 with TRBJ1-1; the match to TRBD1 covers 9 bases. Germline trimming cut 3 bases from V and 3 bases from J; bases unmatched to any gene: 9. Germline loops: CDR1 SGHDT, CDR2 YYEEEE. The CDR3 is 16 residues long. CDR3 bases: TGTGCCAGCAGCTCGGGGACAGGGAGCAAGGACACTGAAGCTTTCTTT. It specifies CASSSGTGSKDTEAFF.

The chain has TRBV4-2 and TRBJ1-6; D is undetermined. V was clipped by 2 bases and J by 0 bases, with 14 bases between them. Germline V lookup: CDR1 LGHNA, CDR2 YNFKEQ. The CDR3 consists of 18 residues. CDR3 bases: TGTGCCAGCAGCCAATTGTATGTTGGTAGCTCCTATAATTCACCCCTCCACTTT. It codes for CASSQLYVGSSYNSPLHF.

The rearrangement links TRBV5-8 to TRBJ1-1; 10 bases align to TRBD1. V shed 0 bases, J shed 1 base, and the junction held 9 bases outside the gene matches. The CDR3 sequence is 18 residues long. The V gene's germline CDR1 is SGHTS and CDR2 YDEGEE. In DNA form, the CDR3 reads TGTGCCAGCAGCTTGGCCCTGGACAGGGGGGGTTGGAACACTGAAGCTTTCTTT. It translates to CASSLALDRGGWNTEAFF. Full variable domain (remainder filled in from reference TRBV5-8 and TRBJ1-1): EAGVTQSPTHLIKTRGQQATLRCSPISGHTSVYWYQQALGLGLQFLLWYDEGEERNRGNFPPRFSGRQFPNYSSELNVNALELEDSALYLCASSLALDRGGWNTEAFFGQGTRLTVV.

This clone appeared once. The J gene is TRBJ2-7, the V gene TRBV30; maybe TRBD2 (5 bases). Germline V lookup: CDR1 GTSNPN, CDR2 SVGIG (reference sequence). The CDR3 sequence is 13 residues long. V lost 4 bases and J lost 1, with 11 bases in between. The CDR3 loop is CAWTLGVSYEQYF. The CDR3 DNA follows: TGTGCCTGGACTCTCGGGGTTTCCTACGAGCAGTACTTC.

This sequence joins TRBV27 and TRBJ1-4, with 7 bases matching TRBD1. CDR3 length: 14 amino acids. The germline gives CDR1 MNHEY, CDR2 SMNVEV (reference sequence). Trimming took 6 bases from V and 5 from J; bases not matched to a gene: 6. DNA for the CDR3: TGTGCCAGCAGCAGGACAGGATCGAATGAAAAACTGTTTTTT. Translation gives CASSRTGSNEKLFF. Together with reference TRBV27 and TRBJ1-4, the CDR3 gives the full variable domain: EAQVTQNPRYLITVTGKKLTVTCSQNMNHEYMSWYRQDPGLGLRQIYYSMNVEVTDKGDVPEGYKVSRKEKRNFPLILESPSPNQTSLYFCASSRTGSNEKLFFGSGTQLSVL.

The V gene is TRBV5-8, the J gene TRBJ1-2; D gene unclear. Germline-derived CDR1 and CDR2 are SGHTS and YDEGEE. Trimming removed 4 bases at V and 2 bases at J, with 15 bases between. The CDR3 loop spans 15 amino acids. The CDR3 DNA reads TGTGCCAGCAGCCCGTACTCTAAACCAAACTATGGCTACACCTTC. It is translated as CASSPYSKPNYGYTF. The complete variable domain, with remaining parts taken from reference TRBV5-8 and TRBJ1-2, reads EAGVTQSPTHLIKTRGQQATLRCSPISGHTSVYWYQQALGLGLQFLLWYDEGEERNRGNFPPRFSGRQFPNYSSELNVNALELEDSALYLCASSPYSKPNYGYTFGSGTRLTVV.

V and J are TRBV10-2 and TRBJ2-2; 10 nucleotides align to TRBD2. In germline, CDR1 is WSHSY, CDR2 SAAADI. The J segment lost 6 bases and the V segment lost 8 bases, leaving 15 bases of the junction unmatched. The CDR3 sequence is 17 residues long. The CDR3 protein is CASSPQASGGASGELFF. CDR3 nucleotide sequence: TGCGCCAGCTCCCCCCAAGCCAGCGGGGGGGCCTCCGGGGAGCTGTTTTTT.

The CDR3 loop reads CASSRRGDQETQYF. CDR3 DNA: TGTGCCAGCAGTCGCAGGGGAGACCAAGAGACCCAGTACTTC. The rearrangement links TRBV6-6 to TRBJ2-5, with D tentatively TRBD1 (6 bases). There are 14 residues in the CDR3. Germline lookup yields CDR1 MNHNY and CDR2 SVGAGI (reference sequence). V was pared by 5 bases and J by 0 bases, with 10 bases between.

This clone appeared a single time. V is TRBV6-4 and J is TRBJ2-3, with D possibly matching TRBD2 (6 bases). V lost 4 bases to trimming and J lost 3 bases, with 11 bases between them. CDR3 size: 14 residues. Per the germline V gene, CDR1 is MRHNA and CDR2 is SNTAGT. The CDR3 spells CASSASGATDTQYF. CDR3 in DNA: TGTGCCAGCAGTGCGTCGGGAGCAACAGATACGCAGTATTTT.

Only a few counts were recorded for this clone. The DNA of the CDR3 is TGCGCCAGCAGCCAAATGGGGGCTTCTTTCTATGGCTACACCTTC. Translation: CASSQMGASFYGYTF. The chain recombines TRBV4-3 with TRBJ1-2; weak D call: TRBD1 (6 bases). This CDR3 is built from 15 residues. Trimming left V 2 bases short and J 4 bases short, with 14 bases between. CDR1 LGHNA and CDR2 YSLEER come from the germline V gene.

The chain is built from TRBV5-6 and TRBJ2-4; 11 nucleotides align to TRBD2. Per the germline V gene, CDR1 is SGHDT and CDR2 is YYEEEE. This CDR3 is built from 15 residues. With V trimmed by 3 bases and J by 13 bases, 12 bases remained unmatched. For the CDR3, the DNA is TGTGCCAGCAGCTCGGGAGCTAGCGGGGGGCCTACCCAGTACTTC. Translating gives CASSSGASGGPTQYF.

J is TRBJ2-1 and V is TRBV18; 12 bases match TRBD2. The CDR3 has 19 amino acids. V was pared by 0 bases and J by 7 bases, with 13 bases of the junction left unmatched. Per the germline V gene, CDR1 is KGHSH and CDR2 is LQKENI. The CDR3 sequence is CASSPPFASGGAIVNEQFF. The CDR3 nucleotides are TGTGCCAGCTCACCACCGTTCGCTAGCGGGGGGGCTATAGTAAATGAGCAGTTCTTC.

The rearrangement uses TRBV4-3 and TRBJ2-3, with 16 bases matching TRBD2. Trimming at V came to 0 bases and at J to 6 bases, leaving 15 bases not matched to a gene. This CDR3 is 21 amino acids long. Germline CDR1 LGHNA, CDR2 YSLEER. The CDR3 DNA is TGCGCCAGCAGCCAAGATAGGCCATCCGGGACTAGCGGGGGGGCCGGGGATACGCAGTATTTT. It translates to CASSQDRPSGTSGGAGDTQYF.

V is TRBV9 and J is TRBJ2-3, with D unresolved. V was trimmed by 0 bases and J by 3 bases, leaving 8 bases between them. The germline CDR1 and CDR2 sequences are SGDLS and YYNGEE. The CDR3 length is 14 residues. CDR3 region: CASSVVAETDTQYF. The CDR3, as DNA: TGTGCCAGCAGCGTAGTAGCTGAAACAGATACGCAGTATTTT.

This chain links TRBV6-1 with TRBJ2-2; 10 bases fit TRBD1. Germline V CDR1 and CDR2: MNHNS, SASEGT. V lost 6 bases and J lost 3; bases outside the gene matches: 4. CDR3 length: 15 amino acids. CDR3 bases: TGTGCCAGCAGCTCCGGGACAGGGGACACCGGGGAGCTGTTTTTT. This codes for CASSSGTGDTGELFF.

In its sample, this clone was seen once. This chain links TRBV27 with TRBJ2-7; 11 positions match TRBD2. V lost 6 bases, J lost 5 bases, and 12 bases stayed unmatched. Germline CDR1 MNHEY, CDR2 SMNVEV (reference sequence). The CDR3 has 16 residues. The CDR3 region has the DNA TGTGCCAGCAGCCTGCAGGGGCTAGCGGGGGGAAACGAGCAGTACTTC. It specifies CASSLQGLAGGNEQYF.

This clone was seen only once. J is TRBJ2-3 and V is TRBV6-1, with TRBD2 matching 8 bases. Germline CDR1 MNHNS, CDR2 SASEGT. The CDR3 consists of 14 residues. The V gene end was trimmed by 7 bases and the J gene end by 4 bases; junction bases not matched to a gene: 7. The CDR3: CASTIPGGPDTQYF. Here the CDR3 DNA reads TGTGCCAGCACAATCCCGGGGGGGCCAGATACGCAGTATTTT.

V gene TRBV7-3 combines with J gene TRBJ2-1; 14 nucleotides align to TRBD2. The trim removed 5 bases at V and 6 bases at J, leaving 3 bases unmatched. The CDR3 has 15 amino acids. Germline lookup yields CDR1 SGHTA and CDR2 FQGTGA. CDR3 sequence reads: CASSRLAGGLNEQFF. The CDR3 nucleotides read TGTGCCAGCAGCCGACTAGCGGGGGGGCTCAATGAGCAGTTCTTC.

The rearrangement uses TRBV27 and TRBJ1-1; the match to TRBD1 covers 9 bases. Germline CDR1 MNHEY, CDR2 SMNVEV (reference sequence). The junction had 8 bases not matched to a gene; V was cut back by 5 bases and J by 4 bases. The CDR3 extends over 15 amino acids. DNA for the CDR3: TGTGCCAGCAGTCCCGATCGGACAGGGGCCACTGAAGCTTTCTTT. The encoded protein is CASSPDRTGATEAFF.

This clone was seen only once. The gene calls are TRBV29-1 and TRBJ2-2; 9 bases match TRBD2. The J segment lost 0 bases and the V segment lost 5 bases, leaving 4 bases of the junction unmatched. The germline V gene encodes CDR1 SQVTM and CDR2 ANQGSEA. The CDR3 has 15 residues. The CDR3 loop reads CSVNLAGTNTGELFF. The CDR3, as DNA: TGCAGCGTTAACCTAGCGGGGACGAACACCGGGGAGCTGTTTTTT.

The rearrangement uses TRBV28 and TRBJ1-3, with 7 bases lining up with TRBD1. The CDR3 length is 16 residues. The trim removed 5 bases at V and 0 bases at J, leaving 7 bases unmatched. Germline CDR1 and CDR2: MDHEN and SYDVKM. DNA of the CDR3: TGTGCCAGCAGTGACACCGGGACAGTCTCTGGAAACACCATATATTTT. This gives the protein CASSDTGTVSGNTIYF.

This chain links TRBV29-1 with TRBJ1-3; D is ambiguous. CDR3 size: 12 residues. The germline V and J ends were trimmed by 4 bases and 7 bases, with 11 bases remaining between them. Germline V gene sequence: CDR1 SQVTM, CDR2 ANQGSEA. CDR3 region: CSVADNSNTIYF. The CDR3, as DNA: TGCAGCGTTGCAGACAACTCGAACACCATATATTTT.

J is TRBJ2-1 and V is TRBV6-4; 15 positions agree with TRBD2. Germline-derived CDR1 and CDR2 are MRHNA and SNTAGT. The CDR3 is 15 residues long. The J segment lost 7 bases and the V segment lost 10 bases, leaving 8 bases of the junction unmatched. CDR3 residues: CATGTSGGPRNEQFF. CDR3 DNA: TGTGCCACCGGGACTAGCGGGGGGCCACGGAATGAGCAGTTCTTC.

The chain combines TRBV6-1 with TRBJ1-2; 8 bases fit TRBD1. Germline CDR1 is MNHNS and CDR2 is SASEGT. V lost 4 bases and J lost 4; bases outside the gene matches: 2. The CDR3 has 13 residues. The CDR3 nucleotides are TGTGCCAGCAGTGGGACAGGGATCTATGGCTACACCTTC. This gives the protein CASSGTGIYGYTF.

This clone was seen a single time. The chain joins TRBV9 to TRBJ2-2; D possibly corresponds to TRBD2 (5 bases). The CDR3 extends over 16 amino acids. V lost 0 bases to trimming and J lost 0 bases, with 9 bases between them. Germline CDR1 SGDLS, CDR2 YYNGEE. CDR3 sequence reads: CASSVERTSNTGELFF. For the CDR3, the DNA is TGTGCCAGCAGCGTAGAGCGGACGTCGAACACCGGGGAGCTGTTTTTT. Looking up the rest from reference TRBV9 and TRBJ2-2 gives the full variable domain: DSGVTQTPKHLITATGQRVTLRCSPRSGDLSVYWYQQSLDQGLQFLIQYYNGEERAKGNILERFSAQQFPDLHSELNLSSLELGDSALYFCASSVERTSNTGELFFGEGSRLTVL.